The rows below give T cell receptor beta chains drawn from one sample of a study of breast tumors, draining lymph nodes, adjacent tissues. TCRdb used MiXCR to reprocess the multiplex PCR reads, holding one entry per CDR3 protein. The sample holds some 120,000 distinct CDR3 sequences; around 20% are singletons and the top ten take roughly 2%. Material for sequencing was axillary lymph node tissue. Source of these receptors: a female donor with breast cancer. Some clones in this sample may be carry-over from other donors' samples. The CDR3 runs from the conserved cysteine through the conserved F or W. The order of the fields is D gene, J gene, clone size, V gene, CDR3 protein, CDR3 DNA. The D gene is left open where the match is weak. Some rows have no size entry. The others give once, few or many, or a class for an expanded clone.

.	TRBJ2-5	many	TRBV11-1	CASRMIGGETQYF	TGTGCCAGCAGAATGATTGGCGGGGAGACCCAGTACTTC
TRBD2	TRBJ2-7	many	TRBV7-2	CASSLAGVFYEQYF	TGTGCCAGCAGTCTGGCGGGAGTTTTCTACGAGCAGTACTTC
.	TRBJ2-1	many	TRBV7-9	CASSGIKGLLNNEQFF	TGTGCCAGCAGCGGGATAAAGGGACTGCTAAACAATGAGCAGTTCTTC
.	TRBJ2-1	.	TRBV7-2	CASSLVRRARSYNEQFF	TGTGCCAGCAGCTTAGTTAGGAGGGCTCGTTCCTACAATGAGCAGTTCTTC
TRBD2	TRBJ2-1	.	TRBV20-1	CSARDLKGLVVYGQFF	TGCAGTGCTAGAGATCTGAAGGGACTAGTGGTCTACGGGCAGTTCTTC
.	TRBJ2-7	many	TRBV4-1	CASSQDIGSYEQYF	TGCGCCAGCAGCCAAGATATAGGCTCCTACGAGCAGTACTTC
TRBD1	TRBJ2-7	many	TRBV10-3	CAISPGTGSYEQYF	TGTGCCATCAGTCCCGGGACAGGATCCTACGAGCAGTACTTC
TRBD2	TRBJ2-7	many	TRBV9	CASSPRTSGSYEQYF	TGTGCCAGCAGCCCTCGGACTAGCGGGAGCTACGAGCAGTACTTC
.	TRBJ2-7	many	TRBV5-8	CASTLTGLYEQYF	TGTGCCAGCACCCTCACAGGTCTTTACGAGCAGTACTTC
TRBD2	TRBJ2-7	many	TRBV13	CASRSIAGGPGEQYF	TGTGCCAGCAGGTCAATAGCGGGAGGGCCCGGCGAGCAGTACTTC
.	TRBJ1-5	.	TRBV6-4	CASSDGESPILYGNQPQHF	TGTGCCAGCAGTGACGGGGAGTCCCCGATTCTCTATGGCAATCAGCCCCAGCATTTT
.	TRBJ2-2	.	TRBV19	CASRDRSTNTGELFF	TGTGCCAGTCGAGACAGGAGTACTAACACCGGGGAGCTGTTTTTT
TRBD2	TRBJ2-1	many	TRBV5-1	CASSLWGGSEGEQFF	TGCGCCAGCAGCTTGTGGGGCGGGAGTGAGGGTGAGCAGTTCTTC
TRBD1	TRBJ2-7	once	TRBV5-4	CASSLGQGLTTYEQYF	TGTGCCAGCAGCTTGGGACAGGGCTTGACAACCTACGAGCAGTACTTC
.	TRBJ2-7	many	TRBV30	CAWIPQSTYEQYF	TGTGCCTGGATTCCCCAGAGTACCTACGAGCAGTACTTC
.	TRBJ1-1	.	TRBV7-9	CASSSLGGGTNTEAFF	TGTGCCAGCAGCTCCCTGGGGGGAGGGACGAACACTGAAGCTTTCTTT
TRBD2	TRBJ2-7	.	TRBV7-3	CASSLGVTSGRTEQYF	TGTGCCAGCAGCTTAGGGGTTACTAGCGGGAGAACCGAGCAGTACTTC
.	TRBJ2-1	many	TRBV4-1	CASSQVSAEQFF	TGCGCCAGCAGCCAAGTGTCCGCTGAGCAGTTCTTC
TRBD1	TRBJ2-2	.	TRBV6-2/TRBV6-3	CASSYTRFWDSGTGELFF	TGTGCCAGCAGTTACACGAGGTTTTGGGACAGCGGCACCGGGGAGCTGTTTTTT
TRBD1	TRBJ1-2	.	TRBV7-9	CASSSEGTAYNYGYTF	TGTGCCAGCAGCTCGGAAGGGACAGCTTATAACTATGGCTACACCTTC
.	TRBJ2-1	many	TRBV5-6	CASSEVYNEQFF	TGTGCCAGCAGCGAAGTGTACAATGAGCAGTTCTTC
.	TRBJ1-4	.	TRBV5-5	CASSLARGENEELFF	TGTGCTAGCAGCTTGGCGCGGGGAGAGAATGAAGAACTGTTTTTT
TRBD1	TRBJ2-2	.	TRBV5-4	CASSWDRGYTGELFF	TGTGCCAGCAGCTGGGACAGGGGGTACACCGGGGAGCTGTTTTTT
.	TRBJ1-2	many	TRBV30	CASTDGYTF	TGTGCCTCGACTGATGGCTACACCTTC
.	TRBJ2-2	many	TRBV10-3	CAISGETGELFF	TGTGCCATCTCCGGGGAAACCGGGGAGCTGTTTTTT
TRBD2	TRBJ2-2	.	TRBV20-1	CSAPQTSGSIGELFF	TGCAGTGCTCCGCAGACTAGCGGGAGTATCGGGGAGCTGTTTTTT
.	TRBJ1-6	many	TRBV18	CASGGRNSPLHF	TGTGCCAGCGGTGGTAGAAATTCACCCCTCCACTTT
.	TRBJ2-3	many	TRBV2	CASSEWGTTTDTQYF	TGTGCCAGCAGTGAGTGGGGAACCACCACAGATACGCAGTATTTT
.	TRBJ2-7	many	TRBV4-1	CASSHRAGSSYEQYF	TGCGCCAGCTCCCACCGGGCAGGGTCGTCATACGAGCAGTACTTC
.	TRBJ2-7	many	TRBV30	CAWSHTRGYYEQYF	TGTGCCTGGAGTCACACTAGGGGTTACTACGAGCAGTACTTC
.	TRBJ1-5	many	TRBV19	CASRQGSRQPQHF	TGTGCCAGTAGACAGGGTAGCCGACAGCCCCAGCATTTT
.	TRBJ2-7	many	TRBV24-1	CATSDLRGNEQYF	TGTGCCACCAGTGATTTGAGAGGGAACGAGCAGTACTTC
.	TRBJ1-4	.	TRBV7-9	CASSHRGHTGEKPFF	TGTGCCAGCAGCCACCGAGGACATACGGGAGAAAAACCGTTTTTT
TRBD1	TRBJ2-1	many	TRBV28	CASSLTGKNEQFF	TGTGCCAGCAGTTTGACAGGGAAAAATGAGCAGTTCTTC
TRBD2	TRBJ2-1	many	TRBV19	CASSPGLAGGSPLLEQFF	TGTGCCAGTAGCCCGGGACTAGCGGGAGGGTCCCCCTTATTGGAGCAGTTCTTC
.	TRBJ1-3	few	TRBV28	CASRGATRSGNTIYF	TGTGCCAGCAGAGGGGCTACCCGCTCTGGAAACACCATATATTTT
TRBD2	TRBJ2-5	many	TRBV20-1	CSAHSGRWGETQYF	TGCAGTGCTCATAGCGGGAGATGGGGAGAGACCCAGTACTTC
.	TRBJ2-5	many	TRBV4-2	CASSQEPPAGKTQYF	TGTGCCAGCAGCCAAGAACCGCCCGCGGGGAAGACCCAGTACTTC